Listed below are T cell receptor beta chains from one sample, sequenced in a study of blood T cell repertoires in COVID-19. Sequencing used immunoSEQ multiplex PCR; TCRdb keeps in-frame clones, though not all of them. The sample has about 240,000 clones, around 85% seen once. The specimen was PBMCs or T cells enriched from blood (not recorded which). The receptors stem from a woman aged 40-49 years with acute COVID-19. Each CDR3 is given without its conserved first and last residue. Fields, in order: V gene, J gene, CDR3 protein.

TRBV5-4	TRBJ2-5	ASSLSSGNQETQY
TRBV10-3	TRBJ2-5	AISESTVLSGTQY
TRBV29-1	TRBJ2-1	SVDRGSGREQF
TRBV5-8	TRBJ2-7	ASSPLRYEQY
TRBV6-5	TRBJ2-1	ASSYLAGADNEQF
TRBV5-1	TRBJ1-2	ASSLGGSYGYT
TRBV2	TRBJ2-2	ASLRGDTNTGELF
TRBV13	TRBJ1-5	ASSLGPGQGNQPQH
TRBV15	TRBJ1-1	ATSRPQGNTEAF
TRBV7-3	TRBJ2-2	ASSGSGRGSGELF
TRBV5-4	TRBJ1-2	ASSWDRVAGYT
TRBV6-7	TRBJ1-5	ASSLEGGAENQPQH
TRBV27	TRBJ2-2	ASSFQSVGELF
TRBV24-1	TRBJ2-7	ATSDFGTSGPSGTYEQY
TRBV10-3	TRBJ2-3	AISMPGLAGGDTQY
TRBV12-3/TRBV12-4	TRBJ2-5	ASRRQGRETQY
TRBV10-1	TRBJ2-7	ASSELAGYEQY
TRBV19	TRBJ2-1	ASSIVSSGFINEQF
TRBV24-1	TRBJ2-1	ATRETGKINNEQF
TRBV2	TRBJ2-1	ATRPGTGYNEQF
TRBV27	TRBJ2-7	ASSFTSSGSSYEQY
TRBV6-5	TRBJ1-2	ASRNARDRGYGYT
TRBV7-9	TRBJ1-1	ASSLAQGVAF
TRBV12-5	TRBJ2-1	ASGLWLAGGNEQF
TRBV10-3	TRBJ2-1	AISEGDLAGGNEQF
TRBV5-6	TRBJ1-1	ASSLGGTGYTEAF
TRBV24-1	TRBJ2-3	ATSEALAGGTDTQY
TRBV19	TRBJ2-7	ASSISDRWYEQY
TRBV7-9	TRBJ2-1	ASTPGGSSYNEQF
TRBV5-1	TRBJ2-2	ASSGSSNTGELF
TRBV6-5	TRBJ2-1	ASNHGYNEQF
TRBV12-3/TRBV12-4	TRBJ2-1	ASRTGSYNEQF
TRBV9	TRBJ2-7	ASSVEARAYEQY
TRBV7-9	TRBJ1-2	ASRPTQGFIYGYT
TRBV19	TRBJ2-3	ASSARRDRGASTDTQY
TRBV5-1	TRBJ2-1	ASSLAWAGGNEQF
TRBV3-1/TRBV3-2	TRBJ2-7	ASSQDGTSGSYEQY